The 18 T cell receptor beta chains below were found in one sample sequenced in a study of blood T cell repertoires in COVID-19. Sequenced by immunoSEQ multiplex PCR; TCRdb stores in-frame clones only, minus some. The table records roughly 290,000 clones, approximately 86% of them present only once. The specimen sequenced was peripheral blood. These receptors were collected from a woman aged 25 to 45 who had recovered from COVID-19.

The rearrangement uses TRBV11-3 and TRBJ1-6; D not certain. The V end was cut by 5 bases, the J end by 5 bases, with 13 bases between. Germline V gene sequence: CDR1 SGHNT, CDR2 YENEEA. The CDR3 covers 15 residues. The CDR3 protein is CASSRGGLDNSPLHF. The DNA for the CDR3 is TGTGCCAGCAGCCGGGGTGGACTGGATAATTCACCCCTCCACTTT.

This chain uses TRBV20-1 with TRBJ2-7; D possibly corresponds to TRBD2 (6 bases). This CDR3 has 14 residues. Germline V lookup: CDR1 DFQATT, CDR2 SNEGSKA (reference sequence). Trimming pared 3 bases from V and 1 base from J, leaving 13 bases between. The CDR3 spells CSASRRGSSYEQYF. The CDR3 DNA is TGCAGTGCTAGTCGGCGGGGTTCGTCCTACGAGCAGTACTTC.

The chain employs TRBV28 and TRBJ1-1; no definite D call. V gave up 2 bases and J gave up 4 bases, with 14 bases separating them. Germline CDR1 and CDR2: MDHEN and SYDVKM. This CDR3 comprises 15 residues. The CDR3 loop reads CASSLKVGSFTEAFF. The CDR3, as DNA: TGTGCCAGCAGTTTAAAGGTCGGGAGTTTCACTGAAGCTTTCTTT.

The J gene is TRBJ1-1, the V gene TRBV7-3; D is unresolved. Germline V lookup: CDR1 SGHTA, CDR2 FQGTGA. The CDR3 is 13 residues long. Trimming left V 5 bases short and J 9 bases short, with 16 bases between. CDR3 nucleotides: TGTGCCAGCAGCCTCCGAGGGCAGACTCAAGCTTTCTTT. Its translation: CASSLRGQTQAFF.

This sequence joins TRBV29-1 and TRBJ2-7; 8 bases fit TRBD1. Trimming at V came to 4 bases and at J to 2 bases, leaving 4 bases not matched to a gene. Germline loops: CDR1 SQVTM, CDR2 ANQGSEA. The CDR3 totals 13 residues. The CDR3 region is CSVVGQGPYEQYF. CDR3 in DNA: TGCAGCGTTGTCGGACAGGGACCCTACGAGCAGTACTTC.

This chain joins TRBV19 and TRBJ2-7, with 8 bases that match TRBD2. The V and J ends lost 6 bases and 2 bases, in that order; junction bases with no gene match: 9. This CDR3 contains 15 residues. Per the germline V gene, CDR1 is LNHDA and CDR2 is SQIVND (reference sequence). This chain's CDR3 is CASRKLAATTYEQYF. The CDR3 DNA reads as TGTGCCAGTAGAAAACTAGCGGCTACTACCTACGAGCAGTACTTC.

The DNA for the CDR3 is TGCAGCGTTTGGACAGGGGGAAGGTATGGCTACACCTTC. Protein sequence: CSVWTGGRYGYTF. This chain connects TRBV29-1 to TRBJ1-2, with 10 bases identical to TRBD1. V gave up 5 bases and J gave up 5 bases; unmatched junction bases: 5. The CDR3 covers 13 residues. Germline V lookup: CDR1 SQVTM, CDR2 ANQGSEA.

The chain carries TRBV3-1 (or the pseudogene TRBV3-2) and TRBJ2-3, with a tentative D call TRBD1 (5 bases). This CDR3 comprises 18 residues. The ends were cut back, 4 bases at V and 5 bases at J, with 25 bases in the middle. Germline CDR1 LGHDT, CDR2 YNNKEL (reference sequence). This CDR3 is CASSPTLGSGQGEDTQYF. CDR3 in DNA: TGTGCCAGCAGCCCCACCTTGGGAAGTGGGCAAGGGGAAGATACGCAGTATTTT.

V gene TRBV7-2 combines with J gene TRBJ2-2; D might be TRBD2 (6 bases). Germline loops: CDR1 SGHTA, CDR2 FQGNSA. Trimming took off 4 bases at V and 2 bases at J, with 11 bases between the two ends. The CDR3 runs 15 residues. The CDR3 nucleotides are TGTGCCAGCAGCTGGCGGGACGTCAACACCGGGGAGCTGTTTTTT. This encodes CASSWRDVNTGELFF. Combining the CDR3 with reference TRBV7-2 and TRBJ2-2 gives the whole variable domain GAGVSQSPSNKVTEKGKDVELRCDPISGHTALYWYRQSLGQGLEFLIYFQGNSAPDKSGLPSDRFSAERTGGSVSTLTIQRTQQEDSAVYLCASSWRDVNTGELFFGEGSRLTVL.

The chain couples TRBV29-1 to TRBJ1-2; D unresolved. CDR1 and CDR2 from the germline V gene are SQVTM and ANQGSEA. CDR3 length equals 12 residues. Trimming shortened V by 4 bases and J by 8 bases, and 14 bases separated the two germline ends. The CDR3 nucleotides are TGCAGCGTTGCTACCCCCGTCGAAGGCTACACCTTC. Translated: CSVATPVEGYTF.

The chain carries TRBV27 and TRBJ1-1; possibly TRBD1 for D (5 bases). CDR3 size: 13 residues. Trimming took 7 bases from V and 4 from J, leaving 13 bases between them. CDR1 and CDR2 from the germline V gene are MNHEY and SMNVEV (reference sequence). The CDR3 bases are TGTGCCAGCAAAACCTTAGGGGTCACTGAAGCTTTCTTT. As protein: CASKTLGVTEAFF.

The chain uses TRBV5-4 and TRBJ2-7, with TRBD1 matching over 8 bases. The CDR3 spans 15 residues. Germline loops: CDR1 SGHNT, CDR2 YYREEE (reference sequence). V gave up 4 bases and J gave up 2 bases; unmatched junction bases: 8. Here the CDR3 DNA reads TGTGCCAGCAGCCCTGGGACAGGCAAAGCCTACGAGCAGTACTTC. This translates into CASSPGTGKAYEQYF.

The count of this clone is one. The same CDR3 also results from other DNA sequences found in this sample. V and J are TRBV6-2 or TRBV6-3 and TRBJ1-5; TRBD1 matches 7 bases. This CDR3 comprises 14 residues. The germline V gene has CDR1 MNHEY and CDR2 SVGEGT. The trim removed 0 bases at V and 6 bases at J, leaving 2 bases unmatched. This CDR3 is CASSYSGGGQPQHF. The CDR3 coding sequence is TGTGCCAGCAGTTACTCAGGGGGCGGTCAGCCCCAGCATTTT.

This chain links TRBV6-4 with TRBJ2-3; D is possibly TRBD2 (7 bases). Per the germline V gene, CDR1 is MRHNA and CDR2 is SNTAGT. The CDR3 loop spans 13 amino acids. The ends were cut back, 5 bases at V and 5 bases at J, with 11 bases in the middle. The CDR3 sequence: CASSRGGEDTQYF. The CDR3 nucleotides are TGTGCCAGCAGTAGGGGGGGCGAAGATACGCAGTATTTT.

This chain joins TRBV28 and TRBJ2-5, with no clear D. The CDR3 has 14 residues. Germline-derived CDR1 and CDR2 are MDHEN and SYDVKM. V was shortened by 5 bases and J by 1 base, with 11 bases between the two germline ends. The CDR3, as DNA: TGTGCCAGCAGTACTAAGAGAGGCCAAGAGACCCAGTACTTC. The encoded protein is CASSTKRGQETQYF.

The rearrangement joins TRBV7-9 to TRBJ1-1, with D tentatively TRBD1 (6 bases). The CDR3 sequence is 14 residues long. The V gene lost 2 bases and the J gene lost 4 bases, with 11 bases spanning the gap. Germline V gene data show CDR1 as SEHNR and CDR2 as FQNEAQ (reference sequence). The CDR3 region is CASSLLQGSTEAFF. CDR3 sequence (DNA): TGTGCCAGCAGCTTACTACAGGGAAGCACTGAAGCTTTCTTT.

The chain is built from TRBV28 and TRBJ1-4, with 7 bases aligning to TRBD1. Losses at the gene ends were 6 bases for V and 8 bases for J; bases not matched to a gene: 6. Germline CDR1 and CDR2: MDHEN and SYDVKM. CDR3 size: 13 residues. The DNA of the CDR3 is TGTGCCAGCAGACCCCCGACAGGGGAAAAACTGTTTTTT. This translates into CASRPPTGEKLFF.

This chain connects TRBV7-2 to TRBJ2-7; 8 bases agree with TRBD1. J gave up 5 bases and V 3 bases, and 6 bases lay outside the gene matches. The CDR3 is made up of 14 amino acids. Germline CDR1 reads SGHTA; CDR2 reads FQGNSA. CDR3 coding DNA: TGTGCCAGCAGCTTCCTAGGACAGGGAGACGAGCAGTACTTC. Translation: CASSFLGQGDEQYF.